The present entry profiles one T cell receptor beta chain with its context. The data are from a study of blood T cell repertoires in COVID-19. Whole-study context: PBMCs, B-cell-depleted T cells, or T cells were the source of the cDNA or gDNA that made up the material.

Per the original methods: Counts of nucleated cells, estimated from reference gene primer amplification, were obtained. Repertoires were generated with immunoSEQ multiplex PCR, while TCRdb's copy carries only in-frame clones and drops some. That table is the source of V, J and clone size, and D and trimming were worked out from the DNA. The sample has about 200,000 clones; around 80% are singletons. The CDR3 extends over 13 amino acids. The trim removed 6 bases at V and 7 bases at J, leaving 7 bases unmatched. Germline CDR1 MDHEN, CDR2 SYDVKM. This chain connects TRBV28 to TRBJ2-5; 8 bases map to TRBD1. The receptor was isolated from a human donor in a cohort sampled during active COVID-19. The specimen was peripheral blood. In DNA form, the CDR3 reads TGTGCCAGCAGGAAACAACAGGGGGGGACCCAGTACTTC. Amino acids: CASRKQQGGTQYF.